This T cell receptor (beta chain) stems from a study of blood T cell repertoires in COVID-19. The CDR3 covers 13 residues. The germline V gene encodes CDR1 SGHNT and CDR2 YYREEE (reference sequence). Trimming cost V 4 bases and J 5 bases; bases outside gene matches: 5. The data were produced by immunoSEQ multiplex PCR, yet TCRdb's version contains in-frame clones alone and is incomplete. This sample yields under 350,000 clones, of which 65% to 90% are seen a single time; about 7% belongs to the top ten. The sample was peripheral blood. This chain joins TRBV5-4 and TRBJ2-5; TRBD2 matches at 7 bases. This TCR derives from a human donor in a cohort sampled during active COVID-19. CDR3 nucleotides: TGTGCCAGCAGCCCTAGGGGAGGGGAGACCCAGTACTTC. Amino acid sequence: CASSPRGGETQYF.